This entry lists 27 T cell receptor beta chains sequenced from one sample in a study of PD-L1 blockade in urothelial cancer. This table comes from immunoSEQ multiplex PCR, and its TCRdb copy is limited to in-frame clones, with some not included. The profile covers about 52,000 clones, with about 72% appearing a single time and more than 3.5% taken by the ten largest. Here the sequenced sample was PBMCs, taken around atezolizumab (anti-PD-L1) treatment. The source is a man between 65 and 85 years old with urothelial cancer.

The chain uses TRBV18 and TRBJ1-3; D call uncertain. This CDR3 has 17 amino acids. V lost 3 bases, J lost 0 bases, and 15 bases lay in between. The V gene's germline CDR1 is KGHSH and CDR2 LQKENI. The CDR3: CASSPLSTSNSGNTIYF. The DNA for the CDR3 is TGTGCCAGCTCACCCCTATCCACCTCGAACTCTGGAAACACCATATATTTT. The full variable domain, its missing parts supplied by reference TRBV18 and TRBJ1-3, is NAGVMQNPRHLVRRRGQEARLRCSPMKGHSHVYWYRQLPEEGLKFMVYLQKENIIDESGMPKERFSAEFPKEGPSILRIQQVVRGDSAAYFCASSPLSTSNSGNTIYFGEGSWLTVV.

The V and J genes are TRBV11-2 and TRBJ1-2, with a possible D match to TRBD1 (5 bases). Germline-derived CDR1 and CDR2 are SGHAT and FQNNGV. This CDR3 is 16 amino acids long. V was pared by 5 bases and J by 8 bases, with 24 bases between. In DNA form, the CDR3 reads TGTGCCAGCAGCCGGGGAAGGGCGGGGCTGGGGAAGGGCTACACCTTC. Protein sequence: CASSRGRAGLGKGYTF.

The V gene is TRBV6-6, the J gene TRBJ1-5, with 11 bases lining up with TRBD1. From germline, CDR1 is MNHNY and CDR2 SVGAGI (reference sequence). The CDR3 consists of 16 residues. V lost 2 bases to trimming and J lost 6 bases; unmatched junction nucleotides: 6. The CDR3 nucleotides are TGTGCCAGCAGTTACCCCGGACAGGGGGCTTTTCAGCCCCAGCATTTT. Translating gives CASSYPGQGAFQPQHF.

This chain connects TRBV27 to TRBJ2-7, with TRBD1 matching 7 bases. This CDR3 has 15 residues. Germline-derived CDR1 and CDR2 are MNHEY and SMNVEV (reference sequence). Trimming removed 2 bases from V and 0 bases from J; junction bases left unmatched: 4. The CDR3 here is CASSLRGQSSYEQYF. In DNA, the CDR3 is TGTGCCAGCAGTTTACGGGGACAGAGCTCCTACGAGCAGTACTTC.

V and J are TRBV27 and TRBJ2-3, with TRBD2 identical over 8 bases. Trimming took 9 bases from V and 3 from J; bases not matched to a gene: 5. CDR1 is MNHEY and CDR2 is SMNVEV in the germline V gene (reference sequence). This CDR3 is 13 amino acids long. CDR3 region: CASHQRGTDTQYF. Written as DNA, the CDR3 is TGTGCCAGTCACCAGCGGGGGACAGATACGCAGTATTTT.

This clone was counted between two and nine times. The rearrangement links TRBV19 to TRBJ1-2; TRBD1 might be the D (6 bases). V was pared by 3 bases and J by 8 bases, with 13 bases between. CDR1 is LNHDA and CDR2 is SQIVND in the germline V gene (reference sequence). The CDR3 sequence is 13 residues long. The CDR3 DNA is TGTGCCAGTAGTATTCCGGGGGGCCAAGGCTACACCTTC. Translating gives CASSIPGGQGYTF.

In this sample, this clone turned up once. The CDR3 loop reads CASSRSGGWRDSTEAFF. The CDR3, as DNA: TGTGCCAGCAGTCGTTCAGGGGGCTGGAGGGATAGCACTGAAGCTTTCTTT. The V call is TRBV5-4, the J call TRBJ1-1; the match to TRBD1 covers 8 bases. The CDR3 has 17 amino acids. Germline assignment: CDR1 SGHNT and CDR2 YYREEE (reference sequence). V dropped 5 bases and J dropped 4; count of bases not matched to a gene: 16.

V is TRBV6-1 and J is TRBJ2-1; 10 bases fit TRBD2. Germline CDR1 and CDR2: MNHNS and SASEGT. Unmatched junction bases numbered 15, after V lost 10 bases and J lost 9 bases. This CDR3 is built from 15 residues. The CDR3 DNA reads TGTGCCACCCTACCCCGGCTAGCGGGAGAGGTTGAGCAGTTCTTC. This encodes CATLPRLAGEVEQFF.

The sample holds a few counts of this clone. The V gene is TRBV19, the J gene TRBJ1-3, with 8 bases lining up with TRBD1. The germline gives CDR1 LNHDA, CDR2 SQIVND (reference sequence). There are 15 residues in the CDR3. The V gene end was trimmed by 5 bases and the J gene end by 4 bases; junction bases not matched to a gene: 7. CDR3 DNA sequence: TGTGCCAGTAGTGAACGGACAGGGTACGGAAACACCATATATTTT. Translating gives CASSERTGYGNTIYF.

The sample holds a few counts of this clone. The chain combines TRBV29-1 with TRBJ2-3; D gene unclear. This CDR3 is 12 amino acids long. Germline V CDR1 and CDR2: SQVTM, ANQGSEA. V was pared by 3 bases and J by 0 bases, with 4 bases between. CDR3 nucleotides: TGCAGCGTTGATGTAAGCACAGATACGCAGTATTTT. Translated: CSVDVSTDTQYF.

The CDR3 nucleotides read TGTGCCAGCAGTACCTCCAAACAGGGGCGAGGCTACACCTTC. Its protein product is CASSTSKQGRGYTF. V and J are TRBV25-1 and TRBJ1-2, with 7 bases fitting TRBD1. V lost 5 bases to trimming and J lost 8 bases; unmatched junction nucleotides: 11. Germline V gene sequence: CDR1 MGHDK, CDR2 SYGVNS. The CDR3 loop spans 14 amino acids.

The chain carries TRBV4-1 and TRBJ2-7; 10 bases agree with TRBD2. Trimming removed 4 bases from V and 3 bases from J; junction bases left unmatched: 9. Germline CDR1 MGHRA, CDR2 YSYEKL. The CDR3 runs 16 residues. The CDR3 bases are TGCGCCAGCAGCCCGCGGGTAGCGGGGGGTTTCTACGAGCAGTACTTC. It codes for CASSPRVAGGFYEQYF.

This clone has only a few counts. The chain has TRBV5-1 and TRBJ2-5; 7 positions agree with TRBD2. The junction had 9 bases not matched to a gene; V was cut back by 0 bases and J by 4 bases. Germline V CDR1 and CDR2: SGHRS, YFSETQ. The CDR3 runs 16 residues. CDR3 nucleotide sequence: TGCGCCAGCAGCTTGGTGGCTAGCGGCCAGGGAGAGACCCAGTACTTC. It is translated as CASSLVASGQGETQYF.

This chain joins TRBV10-3 and TRBJ2-1; D ambiguous. CDR1 is ENHRY, CDR2 SYGVKD, per germline. V lost 4 bases, J lost 2 bases, and 12 bases lay in between. The CDR3 runs to 15 residues. The DNA of the CDR3 is TGTGCCATCAGTGGCGGAGAGCACCCCTACAATGAGCAGTTCTTC. It translates to CAISGGEHPYNEQFF.

This chain connects TRBV5-3 to TRBJ1-5; TRBD1 matches at 7 bases. TRBV5-3 is known as an ORF, though its function is uncertain. V lost 6 bases and J lost 4; bases outside the gene matches: 13. CDR3 size: 16 residues. CDR3 coding DNA: TGTGCCAGAAAAAGGTGTCAGGGGGAAAGGAATCAGCCCCAGCATTTT. Translated: CARKRCQGERNQPQHF.

The chain uses TRBV11-3 and TRBJ1-4, with D unresolved. Deletions cut 5 bases from V and 5 bases from J, with 12 bases between. Germline assignment: CDR1 SGHNT and CDR2 YENEEA. The CDR3 covers 14 residues. The DNA of the CDR3 is TGTGCCAGCAGCCCCAGATCCGGGAATGAAAAACTGTTTTTT. This codes for CASSPRSGNEKLFF.

This clone turned up a few times. The rearrangement links TRBV11-2 to TRBJ1-1; tentative D call: TRBD1 (6 bases). Trimming removed 7 bases from V and 1 base from J, with 13 bases in between. Germline CDR1 and CDR2: SGHAT and FQNNGV. CDR3 size: 14 residues. CDR3 amino acids: CASTILGQNTEAFF. CDR3 DNA sequence: TGTGCCAGCACCATATTGGGACAGAACACTGAAGCTTTCTTT.

The V call is TRBV27, the J call TRBJ1-2; possible D gene TRBD1, 5 bases. This CDR3 is 16 amino acids long. V lost 3 bases and J 2 bases, leaving 16 bases between the germline ends. From germline, CDR1 is MNHEY and CDR2 SMNVEV (reference sequence). In DNA, the CDR3 is TGTGCCAGCAGTTTGGGGCCTTTTGCCCCAAACTATGGCTACACCTTC. Amino acids: CASSLGPFAPNYGYTF.

The genes are TRBV28 and TRBJ2-1; D may be TRBD2 (5 bases). Germline V CDR1 and CDR2: MDHEN, SYDVKM. Trimming stripped 2 bases from V and 2 bases from J, with 10 bases between. The CDR3 has 15 residues. CDR3 protein: CASSLAGGAYNEQFF. CDR3 DNA sequence: TGTGCCAGCAGTTTAGCGGGCGGAGCCTACAATGAGCAGTTCTTC.

This sequence joins TRBV5-1 and TRBJ1-5; D unresolved. This CDR3 has 14 residues. V shed 0 bases and J shed 2 bases, with 6 bases lying between them. Per germline, CDR1 SGHRS and CDR2 YFSETQ. CDR3 sequence: CASSLVPGNQPQHF. CDR3 sequence (DNA): TGCGCCAGCAGCTTGGTACCAGGCAATCAGCCCCAGCATTTT.

This clone was counted only a few times. V and J are TRBV18 and TRBJ2-7; 8 nucleotides line up with TRBD1. The V gene's germline CDR1 is KGHSH and CDR2 LQKENI. The CDR3 length is 14 residues. Trimming at V came to 4 bases and at J to 5 bases, leaving 7 bases not matched to a gene. CDR3: CASSHDRGMHEQYF. CDR3 coding DNA: TGTGCCAGCTCACACGACAGGGGAATGCACGAGCAGTACTTC.

CDR3 amino acids: CASSPPGGLAGTPGQFF. CDR3 DNA sequence: TGTGCCAGCTCACCACCGGGAGGACTAGCGGGGACCCCCGGGCAGTTCTTC. The rearrangement joins TRBV18 to TRBJ2-1, with 12 nucleotides matching TRBD2. There are 17 residues in the CDR3. After removal of 0 bases from V and 12 bases from J, the junction contained 12 bases not matched to a gene. The germline CDR1 and CDR2 sequences are KGHSH and LQKENI.

The chain carries TRBV7-2 and TRBJ1-2, with 7 bases lining up with TRBD1. Germline CDR1 and CDR2: SGHTA and FQGNSA. The length of the CDR3 is 14 residues. The ends lost 6 bases at V and 4 bases at J; junction bases unmatched: 8. The CDR3 DNA follows: TGTGCCAGCAGACTCGGAGGGGGCTTCTATGGCTACACCTTC. The encoded protein is CASRLGGGFYGYTF.

The V gene is TRBV7-2, the J gene TRBJ2-2; 10 bases agree with TRBD1. The CDR3 loop spans 15 amino acids. The germline gives CDR1 SGHTA, CDR2 FQGNSA. J lost 4 bases, V lost 3 bases, and 2 bases had no gene match. CDR3 coding DNA: TGTGCCAGCAGCTTTAGACAGGGGGCCACCGGGGAGCTGTTTTTT. Its protein is CASSFRQGATGELFF.

The rearrangement joins TRBV27 to TRBJ2-5; TRBD2 matches 10 bases. CDR3 size: 16 residues. The germline V gene encodes CDR1 MNHEY and CDR2 SMNVEV (reference sequence). J was trimmed by 1 base and V by 4 bases; bases with no gene match: 6. CDR3 nucleotides: TGTGCCAGCAGTTCGAGGACTAGCGGTTTCCAAGAGACCCAGTACTTC. Translation: CASSSRTSGFQETQYF.

J is TRBJ2-5 and V is TRBV18; D ambiguous. The CDR3 consists of 13 residues. Trimming stripped 5 bases from V and 1 base from J, with 8 bases between. Germline V gene lookup returns CDR1 KGHSH and CDR2 LQKENI. In nucleotides, the CDR3 is TGTGCCAGCTCAACAGAACTCCAAGAGACCCAGTACTTC. Its protein product is CASSTELQETQYF.

V usage is TRBV27 and J usage is TRBJ1-4, with a weak D call TRBD1 (6 bases). The CDR3 is 19 residues long. The V gene's germline CDR1 is MNHEY and CDR2 SMNVEV (reference sequence). V lost 4 bases and J lost 1, with 22 bases in between. Here the CDR3 reads CASSYLPPGGGKTNEKLFF. The CDR3 DNA sequence: TGTGCCAGCAGTTATCTACCGCCGGGGGGCGGTAAAACTAATGAAAAACTGTTTTTT.